This TCR beta chain came from a study of blood T cell repertoires in COVID-19. In the study overall: T cells, B-cell-depleted T cells, or PBMCs supplied cDNA or gDNA.

V lost 2 bases, J lost 7 bases, and 9 bases lay in between. The CDR3 runs 11 residues. Germline V lookup: CDR1 GTSNPN, CDR2 SVGIG (reference sequence). TCRdb keeps only in-frame clones here, not all; method: immunoSEQ multiplex PCR. Among 200,000 to 250,000 clones listed, roughly 80% were seen once. The J gene is TRBJ2-7, the V gene TRBV30; D call uncertain. Sequencing was performed on peripheral blood. The TCR was taken from a woman aged 18-29 years with acute or convalescent COVID-19. CDR3 in DNA: TGTGCCTGGAGTAACTCCAGGGAGCAGTACTTC. This codes for CAWSNSREQYF.